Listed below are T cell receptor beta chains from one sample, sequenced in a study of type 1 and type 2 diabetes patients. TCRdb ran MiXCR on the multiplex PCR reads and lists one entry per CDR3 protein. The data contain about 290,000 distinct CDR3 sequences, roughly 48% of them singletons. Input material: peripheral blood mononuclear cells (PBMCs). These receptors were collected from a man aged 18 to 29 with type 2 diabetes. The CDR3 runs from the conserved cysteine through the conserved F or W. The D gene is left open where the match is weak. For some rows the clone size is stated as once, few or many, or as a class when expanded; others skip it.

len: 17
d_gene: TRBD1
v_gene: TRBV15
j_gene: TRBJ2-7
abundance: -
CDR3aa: CTTSRDGWGQGVYEQYF
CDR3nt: TGTACCACCAGCAGAGATGGTTGGGGACAGGGGGTCTACGAGCAGTACTTC

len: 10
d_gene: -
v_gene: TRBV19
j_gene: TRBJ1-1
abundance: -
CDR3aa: CASGRSEAFF
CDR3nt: TGTGCCAGTGGGAGGAGTGAAGCTTTCTTT

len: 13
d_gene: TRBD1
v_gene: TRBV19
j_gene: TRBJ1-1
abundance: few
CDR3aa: CASRRGRRTEAFF
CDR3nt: TGTGCCAGTAGAAGGGGGCGACGCACTGAAGCTTTCTTT

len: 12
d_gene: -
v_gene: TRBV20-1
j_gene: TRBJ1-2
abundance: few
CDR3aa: CSALDSPYGYTF
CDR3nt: TGCAGTGCTTTAGACAGCCCCTATGGCTACACCTTC

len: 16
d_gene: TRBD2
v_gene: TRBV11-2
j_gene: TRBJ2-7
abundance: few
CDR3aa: CASSPTGTRGIREQYF
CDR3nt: TGTGCCAGCAGCCCCACCGGGACTAGAGGAATCCGCGAGCAGTACTTC

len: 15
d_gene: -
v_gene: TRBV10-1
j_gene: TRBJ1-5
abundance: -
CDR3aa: CASSGTTPSEQPQHF
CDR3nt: TGCGCCAGCAGTGGGACGACGCCATCGGAGCAGCCCCAGCATTTT

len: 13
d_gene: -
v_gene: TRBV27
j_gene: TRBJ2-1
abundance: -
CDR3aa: CASGVHSYNEQFF
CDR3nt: TGTGCCAGCGGAGTGCATTCCTACAATGAGCAGTTCTTC

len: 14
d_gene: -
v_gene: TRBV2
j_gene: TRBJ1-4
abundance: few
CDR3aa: CASSGRQGNEKLFF
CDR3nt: TGTGCCAGCAGTGGACGCCAGGGGAATGAAAAACTGTTTTTT

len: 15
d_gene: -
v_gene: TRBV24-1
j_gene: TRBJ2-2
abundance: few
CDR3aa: CATSDSDTYTGELFF
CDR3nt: TGTGCCACCAGTGACTCGGACACTTACACCGGGGAGCTGTTTTTT

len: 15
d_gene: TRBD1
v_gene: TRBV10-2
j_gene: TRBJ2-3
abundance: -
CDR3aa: CASRRTGSFTDTQYF
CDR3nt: TGCGCCAGCAGACGGACAGGTTCTTTCACAGATACGCAGTATTTT

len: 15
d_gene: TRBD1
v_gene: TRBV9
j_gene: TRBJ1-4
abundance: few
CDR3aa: CASSTSTGPNEKLFF
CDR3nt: TGTGCCAGCAGCACTTCGACAGGGCCTAATGAAAAACTGTTTTTT

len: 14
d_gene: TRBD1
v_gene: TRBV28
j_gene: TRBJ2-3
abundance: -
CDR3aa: CASIPTGGSDTQYF
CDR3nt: TGTGCCAGCATCCCCACAGGGGGATCAGATACGCAGTATTTT

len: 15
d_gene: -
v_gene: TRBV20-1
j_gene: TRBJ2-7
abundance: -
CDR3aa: CSARDLDGGAYEQYF
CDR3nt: TGCAGTGCTAGAGATCTTGACGGGGGAGCCTACGAGCAGTACTTC

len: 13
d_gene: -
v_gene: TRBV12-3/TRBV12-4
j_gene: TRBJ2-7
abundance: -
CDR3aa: CASSKSRLYEQYF
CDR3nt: TGTGCCAGCTCTAAGTCTAGGTTATACGAGCAGTACTTC

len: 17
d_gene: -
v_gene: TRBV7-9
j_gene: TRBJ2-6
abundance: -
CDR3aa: CASSFGQIGSGANVLTF
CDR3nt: TGTGCCAGCAGCTTTGGGCAGATTGGCTCTGGGGCCAACGTCCTGACTTTC

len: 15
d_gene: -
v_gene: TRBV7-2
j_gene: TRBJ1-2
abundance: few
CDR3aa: CASSDYTGHRYGYTF
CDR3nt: TGTGCCAGCAGCGACTATACGGGACACAGATATGGCTACACCTTC

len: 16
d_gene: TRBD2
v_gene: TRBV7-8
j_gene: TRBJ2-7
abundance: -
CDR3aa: CASSYWRTSGRAEQYF
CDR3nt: TGTGCCAGCAGCTACTGGCGGACTAGCGGGAGGGCCGAGCAGTACTTC

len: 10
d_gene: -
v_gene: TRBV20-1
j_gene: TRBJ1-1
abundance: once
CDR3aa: CSARGTEASF
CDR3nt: TGCAGTGCTCGCGGCACTGAAGCTTCCTTT

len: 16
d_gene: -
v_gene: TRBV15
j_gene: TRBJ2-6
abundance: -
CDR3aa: CATSRGAAAGANVLTF
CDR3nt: TGTGCCACCAGCAGAGGGGCGGCGGCGGGGGCCAACGTCCTGACTTTC

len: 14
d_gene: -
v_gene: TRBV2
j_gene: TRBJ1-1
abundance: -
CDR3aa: CASSEYRQGTEAFF
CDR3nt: TGTGCCAGCAGTGAATATCGCCAGGGAACTGAAGCTTTCTTT

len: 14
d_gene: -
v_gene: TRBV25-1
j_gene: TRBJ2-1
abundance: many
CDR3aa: CASSHSVGSNEQFF
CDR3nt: TGTGCCAGCAGTCATTCAGTTGGGTCGAATGAGCAGTTCTTC

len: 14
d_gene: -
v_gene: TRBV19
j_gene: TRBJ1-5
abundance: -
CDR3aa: CASRGQHSNQPQHF
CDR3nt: TGTGCCAGTAGAGGACAGCATAGCAATCAGCCCCAGCATTTT

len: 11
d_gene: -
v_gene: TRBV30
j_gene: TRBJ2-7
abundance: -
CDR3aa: CAWGVAYEQYF
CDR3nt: TGTGCCTGGGGAGTCGCCTACGAGCAGTACTTC

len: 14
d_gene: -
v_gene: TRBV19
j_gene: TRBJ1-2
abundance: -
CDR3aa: CASSIDGTIYGYIF
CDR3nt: TGTGCCAGTAGTATAGATGGGACAATCTATGGCTACATCTTC

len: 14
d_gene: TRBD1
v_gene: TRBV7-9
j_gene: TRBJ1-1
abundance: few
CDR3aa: CASSGRDSLNEAFF
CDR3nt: TGTGCCAGCAGCGGTCGGGACAGTTTAAATGAAGCTTTCTTT

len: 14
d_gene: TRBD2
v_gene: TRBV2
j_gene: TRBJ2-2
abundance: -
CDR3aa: CASRGLVGTGELFF
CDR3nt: TGTGCCAGCAGGGGACTAGTGGGCACCGGGGAGCTGTTTTTT

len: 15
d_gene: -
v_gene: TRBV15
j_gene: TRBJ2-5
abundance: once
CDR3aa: CATSSPLGGRETQYF
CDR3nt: TGTGCCACCAGCAGCCCTCTGGGGGGTCGCGAGACCCAGTACTTC

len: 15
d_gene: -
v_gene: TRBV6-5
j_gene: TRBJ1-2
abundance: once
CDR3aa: CASSYRQGYNYGYTF
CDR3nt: TGTGCCAGCAGTTACCGGCAGGGTTATAACTATGGCTACACCTTC

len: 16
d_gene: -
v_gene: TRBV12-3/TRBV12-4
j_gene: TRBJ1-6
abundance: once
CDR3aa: CASSEFGGAGNSPLHF
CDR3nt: TGTGCCAGCAGTGAATTTGGAGGGGCTGGTAATTCACCCCTCCACTTT

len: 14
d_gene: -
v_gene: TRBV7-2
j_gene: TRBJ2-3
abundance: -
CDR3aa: CASSLEGARNMQYF
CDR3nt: TGTGCCAGCAGCTTAGAAGGTGCTAGAAATATGCAGTATTTT

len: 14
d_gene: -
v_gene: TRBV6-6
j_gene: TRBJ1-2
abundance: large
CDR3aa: CASSLQYSNYGYTF
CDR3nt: TGTGCCAGCAGCCTGCAGTATTCGAACTATGGCTACACCTTC

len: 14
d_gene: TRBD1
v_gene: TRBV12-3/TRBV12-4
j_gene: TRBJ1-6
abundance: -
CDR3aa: CASTVQGIFSPLHF
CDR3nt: TGTGCCAGCACTGTACAGGGGATATTTTCACCCCTCCACTTT

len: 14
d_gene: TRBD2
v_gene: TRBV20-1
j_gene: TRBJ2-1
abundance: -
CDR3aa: CSAPLAGVVNEQLF
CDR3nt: TGCAGTGCCCCTCTAGCGGGAGTAGTCAATGAGCAGCTCTTC

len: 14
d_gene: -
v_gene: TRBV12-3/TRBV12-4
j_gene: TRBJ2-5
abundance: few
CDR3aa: CASSPGRQEETQYF
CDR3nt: TGTGCCAGCAGCCCAGGGAGACAGGAAGAGACCCAGTACTTC

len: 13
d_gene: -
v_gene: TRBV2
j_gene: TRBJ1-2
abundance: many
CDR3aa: CASVRLPTNGYTF
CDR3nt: TGTGCCAGCGTTCGTTTGCCCACGAATGGCTACACCTTC

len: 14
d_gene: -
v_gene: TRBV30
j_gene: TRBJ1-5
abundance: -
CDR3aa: CAWSEGKARQPQHF
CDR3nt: TGTGCCTGGAGTGAGGGGAAGGCGCGTCAGCCCCAGCATTTT

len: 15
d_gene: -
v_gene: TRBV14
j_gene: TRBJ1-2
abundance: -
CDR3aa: CASSAGYRASYGYTF
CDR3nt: TGTGCCAGCAGTGCGGGATACAGAGCTAGCTATGGCTACACCTTC

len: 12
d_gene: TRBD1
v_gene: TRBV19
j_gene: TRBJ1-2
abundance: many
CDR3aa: CASRTGSDGYTF
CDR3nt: TGTGCCAGTAGGACAGGGAGTGATGGCTACACCTTC

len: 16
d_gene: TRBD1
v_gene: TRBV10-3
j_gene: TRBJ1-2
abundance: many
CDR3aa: CAISAGQGEANYGYTF
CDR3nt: TGTGCCATCAGTGCGGGACAGGGGGAAGCTAACTATGGCTACACCTTC

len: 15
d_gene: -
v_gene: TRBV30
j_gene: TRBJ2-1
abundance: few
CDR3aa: CAWALGGGSYNEQFF
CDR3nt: TGTGCCTGGGCATTAGGGGGAGGGAGTTATAATGAGCAGTTCTTC

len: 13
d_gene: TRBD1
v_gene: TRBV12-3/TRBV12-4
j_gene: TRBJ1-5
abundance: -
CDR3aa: CASSKTGIQPQHF
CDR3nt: TGTGCCAGCAGCAAGACAGGGATTCAGCCCCAGCATTTT

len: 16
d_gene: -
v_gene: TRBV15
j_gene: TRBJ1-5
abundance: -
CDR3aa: CATSRRRETDNQPQHF
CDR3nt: TGTGCCACCAGCAGACGCCGGGAAACAGATAATCAGCCCCAGCATTTT

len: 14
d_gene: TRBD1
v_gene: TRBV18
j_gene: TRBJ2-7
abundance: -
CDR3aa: CASSLRDRAYEQYF
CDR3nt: TGTGCCAGCTCACTCCGGGACAGGGCGTACGAGCAGTACTTC

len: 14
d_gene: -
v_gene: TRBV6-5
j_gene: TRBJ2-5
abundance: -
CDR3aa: CASRPTGTQETQYF
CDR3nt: TGTGCCAGCAGGCCAACAGGTACCCAAGAGACCCAGTACTTC

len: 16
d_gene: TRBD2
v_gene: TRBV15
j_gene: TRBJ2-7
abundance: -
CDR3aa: CATSRAGGLAHNEQYF
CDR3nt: TGTGCCACCAGCAGAGCGGGGGGACTAGCGCACAATGAGCAGTACTTC

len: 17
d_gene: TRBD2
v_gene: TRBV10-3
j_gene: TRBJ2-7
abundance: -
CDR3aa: CASSIAPIGRPLGEQYF
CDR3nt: TGTGCCAGTAGTATAGCCCCCATCGGGAGGCCCCTGGGGGAGCAGTACTTC

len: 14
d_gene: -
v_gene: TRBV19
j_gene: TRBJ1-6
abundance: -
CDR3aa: CASNPGSNNSPLHF
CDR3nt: TGTGCCAGTAATCCGGGTTCTAATAATTCACCCCTCCACTTT

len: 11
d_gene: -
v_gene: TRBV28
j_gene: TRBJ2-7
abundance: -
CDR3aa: CASSFGSGQYF
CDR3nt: TGTGCCAGCAGTTTCGGTTCTGGACAGTACTTC